Given below is one TCR beta chain in context. CDR1 SNHLY and CDR2 FYNNEI come from the germline V gene. The CDR3 has 17 residues. The V end was cut by 2 bases, the J end by 2 bases, with 17 bases between. This sample is drawn from a study of blood T cell repertoires in COVID-19. Study details: Sample material is recorded as cDNA or gDNA derived from T cells, B-cell-depleted T cells, or PBMCs.

Participants reported their clinical history, and cohort assignment relied on those reports. Recovered status in Cohort 3 required two negative PCRs, clearance, or symptom resolution. TCRdb keeps only in-frame clones here, not all; method: immunoSEQ multiplex PCR. There are about 150,000 clones in the sample; roughly 80% occur only once, and over 5% lies in the top ten. The chain uses TRBV2 and TRBJ2-3; no clear D. Sequencing used PBMCs or T cells enriched from blood (not recorded which). The TCR was taken from a woman aged 45-65 years who had recovered from COVID-19. The CDR3 nucleotides read TGTGCCAGCAGTGAATTAGACTCTCGCGCTACCACAGATACGCAGTATTTT. As protein: CASSELDSRATTDTQYF.